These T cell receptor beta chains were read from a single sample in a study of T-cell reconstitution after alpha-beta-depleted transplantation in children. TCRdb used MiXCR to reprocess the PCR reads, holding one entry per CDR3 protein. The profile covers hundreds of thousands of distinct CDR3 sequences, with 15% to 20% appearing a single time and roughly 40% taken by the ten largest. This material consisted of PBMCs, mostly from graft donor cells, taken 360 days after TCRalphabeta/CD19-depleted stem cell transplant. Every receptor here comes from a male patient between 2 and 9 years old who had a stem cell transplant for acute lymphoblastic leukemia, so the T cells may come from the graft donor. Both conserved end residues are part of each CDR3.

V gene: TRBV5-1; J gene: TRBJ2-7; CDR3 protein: CASSLGGLREQYF
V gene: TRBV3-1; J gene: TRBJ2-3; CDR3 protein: CASSQDPASASTDTQYF
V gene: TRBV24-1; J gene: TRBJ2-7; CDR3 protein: CATSQGRGYEQYF
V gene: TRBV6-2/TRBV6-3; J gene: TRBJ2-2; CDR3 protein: CASNPLGGGATGELFF
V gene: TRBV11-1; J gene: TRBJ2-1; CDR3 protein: CASSTLAGVFLEVSYNEQFF
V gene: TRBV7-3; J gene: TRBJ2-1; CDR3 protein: CASSSGLDNEQFF
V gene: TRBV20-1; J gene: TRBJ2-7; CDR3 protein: CSARKTGVPHEQYF
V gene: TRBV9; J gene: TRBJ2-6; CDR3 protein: CASSVAPVGSGANVLTF
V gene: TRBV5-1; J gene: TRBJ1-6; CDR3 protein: CASSLGDSHSPLHF
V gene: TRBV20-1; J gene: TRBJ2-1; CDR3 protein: CSARDRVRTSGRYEQFF
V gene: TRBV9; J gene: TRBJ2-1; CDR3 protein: CASSVGVAGTSPQFF
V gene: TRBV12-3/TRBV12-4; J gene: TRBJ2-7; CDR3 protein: CASSLAGESYEQYF